This T cell receptor beta chain was recovered during a study of T cells expressing NK-cell markers. The CDR3 consists of 14 residues. Germline V gene sequence: CDR1 SGHRS, CDR2 YFSETQ. From the 5' RACE reads, TCRdb lists one entry per CDR3 protein and no DNA. The sample data list about 150,000 distinct CDR3 sequences. The sequencing sample was made of blood T cells: a sorted CD56 or NKG2C T cell subset, CD4+ or CD8+ T cells, or bulk PBMC T cells (not recorded which). This clonotype was obtained from a woman aged 45-59 years in good health. The chain uses TRBV5-1 and TRBJ1-1; TCRdb indicates TRBD1, and absent DNA this call remains unverified. CDR3 protein: CASSLGQSMTEAFF.